This TCR beta chain appears in the sequencing data of a study of blood T cells in healthy people across ages. This clonotype has just a few counts. Its specificity is not known. Study-wide results and caveats: Long-lived donors had more naive CD4+ cells and higher diversity than aged donors. Diversity estimates drawn from one million T cells were deemed underestimates.

Per germline, CDR1 SGHDT and CDR2 YYEEEE. Trimming cost V 0 bases and J 4 bases; bases outside gene matches: 6. The CDR3 has 15 amino acids. Using a J-beta primer mix together with a sample-barcoded 5' primer, a second PCR was run for roughly 6 to 12 cycles. All cDNA molecules were each tagged by a template-switch adaptor with 12 random nucleotides. TCRdb ran MiXCR on the 5' RACE reads and lists one entry per CDR3 protein. The sample has some 700,000 distinct CDR3 sequences; roughly 45% are singletons. Sequencing input: blood. This TCR was sampled from a woman aged 55 to 70 in good health. The genes are TRBV5-6 and TRBJ1-2, with TRBD1 matching 7 bases. CDR3 loop: CASSLGQGRGYGYTF. The DNA for the CDR3 is TGTGCCAGCAGCTTGGGACAGGGAAGGGGCTATGGCTACACCTTC.